The 6 T cell receptor beta chains below were found in one sample sequenced in a study of blood T cells in healthy people across ages. Using a J-beta primer mix together with a sample-barcoded 5' primer, a second PCR was run for about 6 to 11 cycles. TCRdb re-called the 5' RACE reads through MiXCR, storing one row per CDR3 protein. This table has 650,000 to 800,000 distinct CDR3 sequences, about 50% appearing once. The specimen sequenced was blood. These receptors all come from an elderly woman in good health.

The chain couples TRBV6-2 or TRBV6-3 to TRBJ1-5, with D perhaps TRBD1 (5 bases). The CDR3 spans 15 residues. Between the trimmed V and J ends, which lost 7 bases and 4 bases, there was a span of 17 bases. From germline, CDR1 is MNHEY and CDR2 SVGEGT. The CDR3 region is CASKSRQLGNQPQHF. The CDR3 coding sequence is TGTGCCAGCAAGAGTAGACAGCTGGGAAATCAGCCCCAGCATTTT.

The chain carries TRBV10-3 and TRBJ2-3, with D tentatively TRBD2 (5 bases). The CDR3 sequence is 16 residues long. V was clipped by 0 bases and J by 0 bases, with 10 bases between them. Germline V gene lookup returns CDR1 ENHRY and CDR2 SYGVKD. CDR3 DNA sequence: TGTGCCATCAGTGAGTCTGGCGGGCCAAGCACAGATACGCAGTATTTT. Protein: CAISESGGPSTDTQYF.

The chain couples TRBV4-2 to TRBJ2-1; D perhaps matches TRBD1 (5 bases). The J call may be faulty, since TRBJ2-7 better matches the DNA end. Per germline, CDR1 LGHNA and CDR2 YNFKEQ. CDR3 length: 13 residues. CDR3 coding DNA: TGTGCCAGCAGCCGGGGCGGCTACAATGAGCAGTACTTC. Amino acids: CASSRGGYNEQYF.

This clonotype came up many times. This chain uses TRBV20-1 with TRBJ2-3; 9 nucleotides line up with TRBD2. CDR3 length: 15 amino acids. J lost 2 bases, V lost 3 bases, and 6 bases had no gene match. The germline V gene has CDR1 DFQATT and CDR2 SNEGSKA (reference sequence). Written as DNA, the CDR3 is TGCAGTGCTAGTGCGGCTAGCGGGATCACAGATACGCAGTATTTT. It translates to CSASAASGITDTQYF.

In the case of this clonotype: With a much larger clone just one base away, this may be a read error. The chain couples TRBV29-1 to TRBJ2-7; D could derive from TRBD1 or TRBD2 (5 bases each). The DNA end is a closer match to TRBJ2-1, so the J assignment may be wrong. This CDR3 is 15 amino acids long. In germline, CDR1 is SQVTM, CDR2 ANQGSEA. Written as DNA, the CDR3 is TGCAGCGTTGGCTTCGGGCAGAAGGGGACCTACGAGCAGTTCTTC. It is translated as CSVGFGQKGTYEQFF.

The V call is TRBV6-5, the J call TRBJ1-6; no clear D gene. Germline values: CDR1 MNHEY, CDR2 SVGAGI. The germline V and J ends were trimmed by 0 bases and 9 bases, with 9 bases remaining between them. This CDR3 has 14 amino acids. CDR3 residues: CASSYSLHSSPLHF. The CDR3 bases are TGTGCCAGCAGTTACTCCCTCCACAGTTCACCCCTCCACTTT.